The T cell receptor beta chain under discussion was sequenced for a study of blood T cells in healthy people across ages. Study-wide findings and caveats: In older individuals, TCR beta diversity per million T cells was lower, falling roughly linearly with age.

The V gene's germline CDR1 is MDHEN and CDR2 SYDVKM. This CDR3 region has 12 residues. Notes on this clonotype: Its antigen is unidentified. An end of the junction does not agree with germline; a read error may underlie this.

Together with a sample-barcoded 5' primer, a J-beta primer mix was included in a second PCR lasting roughly 6 to 12 cycles. No fewer than 2.5 million CDR3-containing paired-end reads came from each sample. TCRdb fed the 5' RACE reads into MiXCR, producing one record per CDR3 protein. The sample has around 870,000 distinct CDR3 sequences; 29% are singletons. This TCR derives from a woman older than 75 in good health. Sequenced input: blood. The genes are TRBV28 and TRBJ2-5; tentatively, D is TRBD2 (5 bases). The J call may be mistaken, given a closer DNA end match to TRBJ2-7. The CDR3: CVSSSGIYEQYF. The CDR3 DNA follows: TGTGTCAGCAGTTCCGGGATCTACGAGCAGTACTTC.